The next 10 T cell receptor beta chains were all read from a single sample in a study of cytomegalovirus exposure and HLA in healthy donors. The primer mix had 60 Vbeta and 13 Jbeta primers. TCRdb keeps only in-frame clones here, not all; method: immunoSEQ multiplex PCR. The profile shows around 93,000 clones, around 73% of them singletons. The source material was PBMCs. The source of these receptors is a woman between 40 and 50 years old in good health and CMV-seronegative.

The chain employs TRBV19 and TRBJ2-3, with D perhaps TRBD1 (6 bases). The V and J ends lost 8 bases and 1 base respectively, with 13 bases between them. Germline lookup yields CDR1 LNHDA and CDR2 SQIVND (reference sequence). This CDR3 is 14 amino acids long. The CDR3 bases are TGTGCCAGTTCTCCGGGACAAGGCACAGATACGCAGTATTTT. Amino acid sequence: CASSPGQGTDTQYF.

The chain is built from TRBV7-2 and TRBJ1-1; 7 bases match TRBD1. V dropped 5 bases and J dropped 1; count of bases not matched to a gene: 4. CDR3 size: 14 residues. CDR1 is SGHTA and CDR2 is FQGNSA in the germline V gene. The CDR3 is CASSPRTGNTEAFF. DNA for the CDR3: TGTGCCAGCAGCCCTCGGACAGGGAACACTGAAGCTTTCTTT.

CDR3 in amino acids: CASRGTSASEQYF. DNA for the CDR3: TGTGCCAGCAGGGGGACTAGCGCAAGCGAGCAGTACTTC. V and J are TRBV2 and TRBJ2-7, with 10 bases identical to TRBD2. This CDR3 spans 13 amino acids. V gave up 6 bases and J gave up 6 bases; unmatched junction bases: 5. Per the germline V gene, CDR1 is SNHLY and CDR2 is FYNNEI. Supplemented by reference TRBV2 and TRBJ2-7, the full variable domain reads EPEVTQTPSHQVTQMGQEVILRCVPISNHLYFYWYRQILGQKVEFLVSFYNNEISEKSEIFDDQFSVERPDGSNFTLKIRSTKLEDSAMYFCASRGTSASEQYFGPGTRLTVT.

This chain links TRBV7-2 with TRBJ2-1; TRBD2 matches at 8 bases. Germline lookup yields CDR1 SGHTA and CDR2 FQGNSA. V shed 2 bases and J 7 bases; nucleotides not matched to a gene: 7. CDR3 length equals 15 residues. CDR3 sequence (DNA): TGTGCCAGCAGCTTAATGCGGGAGGTCTTGAATGAGCAGTTCTTC. Its translation: CASSLMREVLNEQFF.

The rearrangement uses TRBV6-5 and TRBJ2-7; 7 bases fit TRBD2. This CDR3 region has 15 residues. Germline trimming cut 2 bases from V and 0 bases from J; bases unmatched to any gene: 4. In germline, CDR1 is MNHEY, CDR2 SVGAGI. The CDR3 is CASSYRSGGSYEQYF. CDR3 DNA sequence: TGTGCCAGCAGTTACCGATCGGGGGGCTCCTACGAGCAGTACTTC.

V is TRBV10-3 and J is TRBJ2-7; the match to TRBD2 covers 10 bases. V lost 0 bases to trimming and J lost 2 bases; unmatched junction nucleotides: 4. Germline values: CDR1 ENHRY, CDR2 SYGVKD. The CDR3 covers 16 residues. In DNA, the CDR3 is TGTGCCATCAGTGAGTCGATCACTAGCGGGACCTACGAGCAGTACTTC. Amino acids: CAISESITSGTYEQYF.

The chain combines TRBV7-2 with TRBJ2-3; a possible D gene is TRBD2 (5 bases). Trimming pared 5 bases from V and 2 bases from J, leaving 11 bases between. This CDR3 spans 14 amino acids. The germline V gene encodes CDR1 SGHTA and CDR2 FQGNSA. This CDR3 is CASSGSRNTDTQYF. For the CDR3, the DNA is TGTGCCAGCAGCGGGAGTCGGAACACAGATACGCAGTATTTT.

The chain employs TRBV5-1 and TRBJ2-1; TRBD2 matches 12 bases. CDR3 size: 15 residues. V was clipped by 2 bases and J by 9 bases; unmatched bases: 6. The germline V gene encodes CDR1 SGHRS and CDR2 YFSETQ. CDR3 protein: CASSFTGLAGSEQFF. The CDR3 DNA reads as TGCGCCAGCAGCTTTACGGGACTAGCGGGTAGTGAGCAGTTCTTC.

This clone was seen more than once but under ten times. The CDR3 region is CASTPQANTEAFF. In nucleotides, the CDR3 is TGTGCCAGCACTCCCCAGGCCAACACTGAAGCTTTCTTT. The chain links TRBV28 to TRBJ1-1; D unclear. CDR3 length: 13 amino acids. Germline values: CDR1 MDHEN, CDR2 SYDVKM. V lost 7 bases and J lost 2, with 11 bases in between. The complete variable domain, with remaining parts taken from reference TRBV28 and TRBJ1-1, reads DVKVTQSSRYLVKRTGEKVFLECVQDMDHENMFWYRQDPGLGLRLIYFSYDVKMKEKGDIPEGYSVSREKKERFSLILESASTNQTSMYLCASTPQANTEAFFGQGTRLTVV.

The chain couples TRBV28 to TRBJ2-7, with TRBD2 matching over 13 bases. The V gene's germline CDR1 is MDHEN and CDR2 SYDVKM. CDR3 length equals 18 residues. Germline trimming cut 7 bases from V and 0 bases from J; bases unmatched to any gene: 12. DNA of the CDR3: TGTGCCAGCACCATTTCTGGACTAGCGGGAGTGAGCTCCTACGAGCAGTACTTC. The encoded protein is CASTISGLAGVSSYEQYF.